These T cell receptor beta chains were read from a single sample in a study of CD8 T cells in Susac syndrome. Via MiXCR, TCRdb re-called the immunoSEQ multiplex PCR reads, giving one row per CDR3 protein. This table has under 150,000 distinct CDR3 sequences, around 86% appearing once. Sample: CD8+ T cells from PBMCs. These receptors were collected from a human donor with multiple sclerosis. Both conserved end residues are part of each CDR3. The D gene is left open where the match is weak. A clone size is listed for some rows: how often the clone was seen (once, few, many), or a class if it is expanded.

v_gene: TRBV27; d_gene: .; abundance: .; len: 15; j_gene: TRBJ1-1; CDR3nt: TGTGCCAGCAGTTTCAAGGGGACCCTTCACACTGAAGCTTTCTTT; CDR3aa: CASSFKGTLHTEAFF
v_gene: TRBV5-4; d_gene: TRBD1; abundance: .; len: 17; j_gene: TRBJ1-1; CDR3nt: TGTGCCAGCAACGTTGGTGGCCCGGACAGGCCGAACACTGAAGCTTTCTTT; CDR3aa: CASNVGGPDRPNTEAFF
v_gene: TRBV6-5; d_gene: TRBD2; abundance: .; len: 17; j_gene: TRBJ2-2; CDR3nt: TGTGCCAGCAGTTACTTAGGCGGGAGCCTCGGAACCGGGGAGCTGTTTTTT; CDR3aa: CASSYLGGSLGTGELFF
v_gene: TRBV12-3/TRBV12-4; d_gene: TRBD2; abundance: .; len: 15; j_gene: TRBJ2-5; CDR3nt: TGTGCCAGCAGTTCCCAACTAGCGGCACAAGAGACCCAGTACTTC; CDR3aa: CASSSQLAAQETQYF
v_gene: TRBV7-9; d_gene: .; abundance: .; len: 12; j_gene: TRBJ1-1; CDR3nt: TGTGCCAGCAGCCAAATCAGCCCTGAAGCTTTCTTT; CDR3aa: CASSQISPEAFF
v_gene: TRBV7-6; d_gene: .; abundance: few; len: 16; j_gene: TRBJ2-1; CDR3nt: TGTGCCAGCAGCTTATGGGGGGTTTTTAACCACAATGAGCAGTTCTTC; CDR3aa: CASSLWGVFNHNEQFF
v_gene: TRBV24-1; d_gene: .; abundance: .; len: 13; j_gene: TRBJ2-1; CDR3nt: TGTGCCACCAGTGCAGGGGTTGGGAATGAGCAGTTCTTC; CDR3aa: CATSAGVGNEQFF
v_gene: TRBV20-1; d_gene: TRBD2; abundance: .; len: 18; j_gene: TRBJ2-2; CDR3nt: TGCAGTGCTAGAGGGGGACTAGCGGGTGCTATAAACACCGGGGAGCTGTTTTTT; CDR3aa: CSARGGLAGAINTGELFF
v_gene: TRBV27; d_gene: .; abundance: .; len: 14; j_gene: TRBJ1-1; CDR3nt: TGTGCCAGCAGCCCGGGACCGACGGCCTTTGAAGCTTTCTTT; CDR3aa: CASSPGPTAFEAFF
v_gene: TRBV29-1; d_gene: .; abundance: .; len: 13; j_gene: TRBJ2-1; CDR3nt: TGCAGCGTTGAGAAGGGGGAAGCGATTGAGCAGTTCTTC; CDR3aa: CSVEKGEAIEQFF
v_gene: TRBV5-5; d_gene: .; abundance: .; len: 14; j_gene: TRBJ1-1; CDR3nt: TGTGCCAGCAGCTTGGCCGAGTTGTACACTGAAGCTTTCTTT; CDR3aa: CASSLAELYTEAFF
v_gene: TRBV19; d_gene: .; abundance: .; len: 12; j_gene: TRBJ1-1; CDR3nt: TGTGCCAGTAGTATAGGGTTCACTGAAGCTTTCTTT; CDR3aa: CASSIGFTEAFF
v_gene: TRBV4-2; d_gene: TRBD1; abundance: .; len: 16; j_gene: TRBJ1-2; CDR3nt: TGTGCCAGCAGCCAAGATATCGGACAGGAAAACTATGGCTACACCTTC; CDR3aa: CASSQDIGQENYGYTF
v_gene: TRBV4-1; d_gene: .; abundance: .; len: 14; j_gene: TRBJ1-2; CDR3nt: TGCGCCAGCAGCCAAGATCTCCGGGGATATGGCTACACCTTC; CDR3aa: CASSQDLRGYGYTF
v_gene: TRBV6-1; d_gene: TRBD1; abundance: .; len: 15; j_gene: TRBJ2-2; CDR3nt: TGTGCCAGCAGTGAGAGGGACAGGGCCACCGGGGAGCTGTTTTTT; CDR3aa: CASSERDRATGELFF
v_gene: TRBV12-3/TRBV12-4; d_gene: .; abundance: .; len: 14; j_gene: TRBJ2-1; CDR3nt: TGTGCCAGCAGTGGAGGGTTTGTAGGTGCGTCTCAGTTCTTC; CDR3aa: CASSGGFVGASQFF
v_gene: TRBV9; d_gene: .; abundance: once; len: 14; j_gene: TRBJ1-2; CDR3nt: TGTGCCAGCAGCCACAGGGACAAGGAGGGCGGCTACACCTTC; CDR3aa: CASSHRDKEGGYTF
v_gene: TRBV19; d_gene: .; abundance: .; len: 14; j_gene: TRBJ1-5; CDR3nt: TGTGCCAGTAGTATAGGGGCAGGCAATCAGCCCCAGCATTTT; CDR3aa: CASSIGAGNQPQHF
v_gene: TRBV28; d_gene: .; abundance: .; len: 17; j_gene: TRBJ2-7; CDR3nt: TGTGCCAGCAGTTTGTCCACCAGGGTAAGAAACGTCTACGAGCAGTACTTC; CDR3aa: CASSLSTRVRNVYEQYF
v_gene: TRBV7-9; d_gene: TRBD1; abundance: .; len: 15; j_gene: TRBJ2-7; CDR3nt: TGTGCCAGCAGCCTCGGGACAGGAGGTGCCTACGAGCAGTACTTC; CDR3aa: CASSLGTGGAYEQYF
v_gene: TRBV19; d_gene: TRBD1; abundance: .; len: 13; j_gene: TRBJ1-1; CDR3nt: TGTGCCAGTAGTCGACAGGGGAGGACTGAAGCTTTCTTT; CDR3aa: CASSRQGRTEAFF
v_gene: TRBV28; d_gene: .; abundance: .; len: 17; j_gene: TRBJ1-6; CDR3nt: TGTGCCAGCAGTTTTGGACACCTGAGCTCCTATAATTCACCCCTCCACTTT; CDR3aa: CASSFGHLSSYNSPLHF
v_gene: TRBV20-1; d_gene: TRBD1; abundance: .; len: 12; j_gene: TRBJ1-1; CDR3nt: TGCAGTGCTAGACAGGGGGGCACTGAAGCTTTCTTT; CDR3aa: CSARQGGTEAFF
v_gene: TRBV2; d_gene: .; abundance: once; len: 13; j_gene: TRBJ1-1; CDR3nt: TGTGCCAGCAGTTCATGGGCGAACACTGAAGCTTTCTTT; CDR3aa: CASSSWANTEAFF
v_gene: TRBV4-2; d_gene: .; abundance: medium-sized; len: 16; j_gene: TRBJ1-4; CDR3nt: TGTGCCAGCAGCCAAGATCCCACAGGGACTGTTGAAAAACTGTTTTTT; CDR3aa: CASSQDPTGTVEKLFF
v_gene: TRBV7-2; d_gene: TRBD1; abundance: .; len: 14; j_gene: TRBJ1-6; CDR3nt: TGTGCCAGCCGCACAGGGGCCCCCTATTCACCCCTCCACTTT; CDR3aa: CASRTGAPYSPLHF
v_gene: TRBV27; d_gene: TRBD2; abundance: .; len: 14; j_gene: TRBJ2-7; CDR3nt: TGTGCCAGCAGTTCCGGGGGGTTTACCTACGAGCAGTACTTC; CDR3aa: CASSSGGFTYEQYF
v_gene: TRBV4-1; d_gene: TRBD2; abundance: .; len: 16; j_gene: TRBJ2-2; CDR3nt: TGCGCCAGCAGCCGGGGTAGCGGGTATGCGGGCGGGGAGCTGTTTTTT; CDR3aa: CASSRGSGYAGGELFF
v_gene: TRBV27; d_gene: .; abundance: .; len: 14; j_gene: TRBJ2-1; CDR3nt: TGTGCCAGCAGCCTTGGACTTACTGGCAATGAGCAGTTCTTC; CDR3aa: CASSLGLTGNEQFF
v_gene: TRBV25-1; d_gene: .; abundance: .; len: 15; j_gene: TRBJ1-4; CDR3nt: TGTGCCAGCAGTGAAGCTGTCAGGCTCAATGAAAAACTGTTTTTT; CDR3aa: CASSEAVRLNEKLFF
v_gene: TRBV4-1; d_gene: TRBD2; abundance: .; len: 16; j_gene: TRBJ2-3; CDR3nt: TGCGCCAGCAGCCAACTCTGGGCTAGCGGGAAGGATACGCAGTATTTT; CDR3aa: CASSQLWASGKDTQYF
v_gene: TRBV7-3; d_gene: .; abundance: .; len: 13; j_gene: TRBJ1-1; CDR3nt: TGTGCCAGCAGCAACAGCCTTGGGACTGAAGCTTTCTTT; CDR3aa: CASSNSLGTEAFF
v_gene: TRBV12-3/TRBV12-4; d_gene: .; abundance: .; len: 11; j_gene: TRBJ1-4; CDR3nt: TGTGCCAGCAGTTTTGGTGAAAAACTGTTTTTT; CDR3aa: CASSFGEKLFF
v_gene: TRBV2; d_gene: TRBD1; abundance: .; len: 18; j_gene: TRBJ2-7; CDR3nt: TGTGCCACCGTCCCCAGGGACAGGGGGCCCGCCAGCTCCTACGAGCAGTACTTC; CDR3aa: CATVPRDRGPASSYEQYF
v_gene: TRBV29-1; d_gene: .; abundance: .; len: 10; j_gene: TRBJ2-3; CDR3nt: TGCAGCGGCCACACAGATACGCAGTATTTT; CDR3aa: CSGHTDTQYF
v_gene: TRBV28; d_gene: TRBD1; abundance: .; len: 14; j_gene: TRBJ2-2; CDR3nt: TGTGCCAGCAGTTCGACAGGGGACACCGGGGAGCTGTTTTTT; CDR3aa: CASSSTGDTGELFF
v_gene: TRBV4-1; d_gene: .; abundance: few; len: 14; j_gene: TRBJ2-2; CDR3nt: TGCGCCAGCAGCCAAGGTCGGGCAACCGGGGAGCTGTTTTTT; CDR3aa: CASSQGRATGELFF
v_gene: TRBV7-8; d_gene: .; abundance: .; len: 16; j_gene: TRBJ2-7; CDR3nt: TGTGCCAGCAGCTTAGAGTCTCCGTTGAGTGCCTACGAGCAGTACTTC; CDR3aa: CASSLESPLSAYEQYF
v_gene: TRBV7-8; d_gene: TRBD2; abundance: .; len: 18; j_gene: TRBJ2-1; CDR3nt: TGTGCCAGCAGCTTGGGACTAGCGGGGGGTATTTTCTACAATGAGCAGTTCTTC; CDR3aa: CASSLGLAGGIFYNEQFF
v_gene: TRBV6-1; d_gene: TRBD1; abundance: .; len: 16; j_gene: TRBJ2-1; CDR3nt: TGTGCCAGCAGTGAAAACAGGGGGCAAGGCTTTAATGAGCAGTTCTTC; CDR3aa: CASSENRGQGFNEQFF
v_gene: TRBV5-6; d_gene: .; abundance: .; len: 15; j_gene: TRBJ2-1; CDR3nt: TGTGCCAGCAGCTTCTCAGGGGCTACCTACAATGAGCAGTTCTTC; CDR3aa: CASSFSGATYNEQFF
v_gene: TRBV19; d_gene: .; abundance: few; len: 14; j_gene: TRBJ1-1; CDR3nt: TGTGCCAGTAGTTATTCGGGCGGGAACACTGAAGCTTTCTTT; CDR3aa: CASSYSGGNTEAFF
v_gene: TRBV5-1; d_gene: .; abundance: .; len: 13; j_gene: TRBJ2-2; CDR3nt: TGCGCCAGCAGCTTGGGCGGTTACAATGAGCTGTTTTTT; CDR3aa: CASSLGGYNELFF
v_gene: TRBV14; d_gene: .; abundance: .; len: 13; j_gene: TRBJ1-1; CDR3nt: TGTGCCAGCAGCCAGATCGGGAACACTGAAGCTTTCTTT; CDR3aa: CASSQIGNTEAFF
v_gene: TRBV5-4; d_gene: .; abundance: .; len: 13; j_gene: TRBJ2-7; CDR3nt: TGTGCCAGCAGCCCTTGGCCAGCCTACGAGCAGTACTTC; CDR3aa: CASSPWPAYEQYF
v_gene: TRBV29-1; d_gene: .; abundance: .; len: 11; j_gene: TRBJ1-2; CDR3nt: TGCAGCGTTGAAGACTTCCCTGACTACACCTTC; CDR3aa: CSVEDFPDYTF
v_gene: TRBV4-1; d_gene: .; abundance: .; len: 12; j_gene: TRBJ2-1; CDR3nt: TGCGCCAGCATGTCGGGAGTAGATGAGCAGTTCTTC; CDR3aa: CASMSGVDEQFF
v_gene: TRBV12-3/TRBV12-4; d_gene: .; abundance: .; len: 14; j_gene: TRBJ1-1; CDR3nt: TGTGCCAGCAGTTTGGGAACACCGAACACTGAAGCTTTCTTT; CDR3aa: CASSLGTPNTEAFF